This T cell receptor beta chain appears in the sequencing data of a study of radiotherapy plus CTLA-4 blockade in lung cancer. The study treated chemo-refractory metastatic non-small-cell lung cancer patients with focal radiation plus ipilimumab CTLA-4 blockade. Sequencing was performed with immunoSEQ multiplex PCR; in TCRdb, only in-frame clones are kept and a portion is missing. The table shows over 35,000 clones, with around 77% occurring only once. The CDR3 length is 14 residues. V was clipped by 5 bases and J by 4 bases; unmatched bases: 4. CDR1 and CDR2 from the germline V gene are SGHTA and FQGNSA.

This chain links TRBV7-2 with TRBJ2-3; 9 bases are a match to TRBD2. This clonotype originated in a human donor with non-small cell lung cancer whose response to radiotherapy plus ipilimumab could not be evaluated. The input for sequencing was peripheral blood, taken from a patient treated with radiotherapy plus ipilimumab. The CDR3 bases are TGTGCCAGCAGCCGGACTAGCGCGGCAGATACGCAGTATTTT. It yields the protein CASSRTSAADTQYF.